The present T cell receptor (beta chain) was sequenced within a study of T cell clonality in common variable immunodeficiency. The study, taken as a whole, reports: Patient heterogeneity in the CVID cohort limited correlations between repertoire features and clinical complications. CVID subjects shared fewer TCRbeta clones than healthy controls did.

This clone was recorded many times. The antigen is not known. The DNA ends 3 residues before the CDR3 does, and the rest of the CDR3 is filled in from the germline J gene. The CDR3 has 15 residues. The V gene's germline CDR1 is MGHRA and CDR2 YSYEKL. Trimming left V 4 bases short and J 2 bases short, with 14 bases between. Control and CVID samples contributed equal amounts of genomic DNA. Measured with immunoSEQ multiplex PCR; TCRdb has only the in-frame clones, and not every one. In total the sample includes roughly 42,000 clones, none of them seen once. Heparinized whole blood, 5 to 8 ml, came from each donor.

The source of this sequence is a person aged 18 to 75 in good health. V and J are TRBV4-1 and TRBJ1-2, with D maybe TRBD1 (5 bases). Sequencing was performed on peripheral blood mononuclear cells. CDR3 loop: CASSRDRGGNYGYTF. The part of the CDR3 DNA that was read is TGCGCCAGCAGCCGAGACCGGGGGGGGAACTATGGC.